This TCR beta chain is drawn from a study of blood T cell repertoires in COVID-19. This clone came up a few times. Original data processing: Cell counts per sample came from amplifying reference gene primers. TCRdb keeps only in-frame clones here, not all; method: immunoSEQ multiplex PCR. That table gives V, J and clone size, and the DNA gave D and trimming. Of fewer than 350,000 clones listed, around 88% are singletons. The CDR3 has 15 residues. The V gene's germline CDR1 is MNHEY and CDR2 SVGAGI. V lost 8 bases, J lost 6 bases, and 14 bases stayed unmatched. The receptor was derived from a woman aged 25 to 39 who had recovered from COVID-19. Source material: peripheral blood. This rearrangement joins TRBV6-5 to TRBJ1-2; 8 nucleotides agree with TRBD1. CDR3 in DNA: TGTGCCAGCTCAGTGACGGACAGGGTTACCCATGGCTACACCTTC. Protein product: CASSVTDRVTHGYTF.